This section outlines one T cell receptor beta chain sequence together with its context. The data were taken from a study of blood T cell repertoires in COVID-19. Study background: The origin of the acute and convalescent COVID-19 samples was the United States, Italy and Spain.

As processed by the authors: It was from reference gene primer amplification that nucleated cell counts were estimated. Data came from immunoSEQ multiplex PCR; TCRdb stores just in-frame clones and leaves some out. V and J calls and clone size are as listed in that table; D and trimming were resolved from the DNA. The data contain about 190,000 clones, about 83% of them seen just once; the ten biggest clones take up approximately 0.93%. The sequenced sample was peripheral blood. This TCR derives from a woman aged 18-29 years who had recovered from COVID-19.

CDR3 loop: CASSFRQISDNGYTF. For the CDR3, the DNA is TGTGCCAGCAGTTTCCGACAGATCTCGGATAATGGCTACACCTTC. This sequence joins TRBV6-2 or TRBV6-3 and TRBJ1-2, with D tentatively TRBD1 (5 bases). CDR3 length equals 15 residues. V was clipped by 4 bases and J by 6 bases, with 18 bases between them. Germline CDR1 reads MNHEY; CDR2 reads SVGEGT.